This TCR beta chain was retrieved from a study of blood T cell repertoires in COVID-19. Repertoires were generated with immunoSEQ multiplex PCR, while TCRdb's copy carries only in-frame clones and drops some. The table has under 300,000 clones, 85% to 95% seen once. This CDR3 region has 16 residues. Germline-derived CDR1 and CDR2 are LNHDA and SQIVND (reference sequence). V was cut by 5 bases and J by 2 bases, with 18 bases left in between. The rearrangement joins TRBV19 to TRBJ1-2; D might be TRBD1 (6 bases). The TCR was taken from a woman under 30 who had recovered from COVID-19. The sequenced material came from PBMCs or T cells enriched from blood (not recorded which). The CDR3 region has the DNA TGTGCCAGTAGTCAAACGAAGGGGGGGCAGAACTATGGCTACACCTTC. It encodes CASSQTKGGQNYGYTF.